This TCR beta chain was documented in a study of T cells in Graves' hyperthyroidism and ophthalmopathy. TCR beta CDR3 sequences were amplified from RNA transcripts. Using the HTBI primer set, a first-round RT-PCR was run on the TCR CDR3. In TCRdb, the multiplex PCR reads were re-called with MiXCR into one record per CDR3 protein. The data contain approximately 590,000 distinct CDR3 sequences, more than 45% of them singletons. The authors deemed Graves' hyperthyroidism stable absent ophthalmopathy progression within 18 months. Patients with uncontrolled infections, other autoimmune diseases, pregnancy or lactation were excluded. Trimming removed 0 bases from V and 4 bases from J, with 9 bases in between. Germline CDR1 SQVTM, CDR2 ANQGSEA. This CDR3 spans 13 amino acids.

Specimen: peripheral blood or thyroid tissue (not recorded which). The TCR was taken from a woman aged 18-29 years with Graves' hyperthyroidism. This chain joins TRBV29-1 and TRBJ2-5; possibly TRBD1 or TRBD2 for D (5 bases each). The CDR3: CSVEDGGAETQYF. CDR3 in DNA: TGCAGCGTTGAAGATGGGGGAGCAGAGACCCAGTACTTC. Based on the CDR3 plus reference TRBV29-1 and TRBJ2-5, the full variable domain is SAVISQKPSRDICQRGTSLTIQCQVDSQVTMMFWYRQQPGQSLTLIATANQGSEATYESGFVIDKFPISRPNLTFSTLTVSNMSPEDSSIYLCSVEDGGAETQYFGPGTRLLVL.